A single sample is the source of the 14 T cell receptor beta chains below, sequenced in a study of PD-1 blockade in classical Hodgkin lymphoma. Assay: immunoSEQ multiplex PCR; the TCRdb copy retains only in-frame clones and omits some. The table has fewer than 65,000 clones, more than 80% seen once. Relapses following autologous stem cell transplantation were seen in all patients, with brentuximab vedotin exposure varying. The material was peripheral blood mononuclear cells (PBMCs), obtained at baseline. Receptor source: a human donor with classical Hodgkin lymphoma.

The rearrangement joins TRBV5-4 to TRBJ2-2, with a weak D call TRBD2 (7 bases). This CDR3 is 14 amino acids long. V gave up 5 bases and J gave up 3 bases, with 11 bases separating them. The germline CDR1 and CDR2 sequences are SGHNT and YYREEE (reference sequence). The CDR3 coding sequence is TGTGCCAGCAGTACAGGGAGGGACACCGGGGAGCTGTTTTTT. Translating gives CASSTGRDTGELFF.

The chain joins TRBV30 to TRBJ1-6; no firm D call. Trimming left V 0 bases short and J 10 bases short, with 13 bases between. Germline V gene data show CDR1 as GTSNPN and CDR2 as SVGIG (reference sequence). The CDR3 sequence is 14 residues long. CDR3 DNA sequence: TGTGCCTGGAGTGTAAACCCGATAATATCACCCCTCCACTTT. Translating gives CAWSVNPIISPLHF.

The chain carries TRBV5-1 and TRBJ2-7; TRBD1 matches at 10 bases. V gave up 7 bases and J gave up 3 bases; unmatched junction bases: 10. Germline assignment: CDR1 SGHRS and CDR2 YFSETQ. The CDR3 totals 15 residues. The CDR3, as DNA: TGCGCCAGCTATCCCGGGGACAGGGGATTCTACGAGCAGTACTTC. As protein: CASYPGDRGFYEQYF.

The CDR3 loop is CASSAGNQPQHF. For the CDR3, the DNA is TGTGCCAGCAGCGCCGGAAACCAGCCCCAGCATTTT. The rearrangement uses TRBV7-9 and TRBJ1-5; D uncertain. The CDR3 extends over 12 amino acids. The germline V gene has CDR1 SEHNR and CDR2 FQNEAQ (reference sequence). V shed 5 bases and J shed 7 bases, with 9 bases lying between them. Looking up the rest from reference TRBV7-9 and TRBJ1-5 gives the full variable domain: DTGVSQNPRHKITKRGQNVTFRCDPISEHNRLYWYRQTLGQGPEFLTYFQNEAQLEKSRLLSDRFSAERPKGSFSTLEIQRTEQGDSAMYLCASSAGNQPQHFGDGTRLSIL.

The gene calls are TRBV5-1 and TRBJ2-2; 7 bases fit TRBD2. The trim removed 4 bases at V and 1 base at J, leaving 4 bases unmatched. The germline V gene encodes CDR1 SGHRS and CDR2 YFSETQ. This CDR3 is 15 amino acids long. CDR3 amino acids: CASSGGGGNTGELFF. DNA of the CDR3: TGCGCCAGCAGCGGCGGGGGAGGGAACACCGGGGAGCTGTTTTTT.

The V gene is TRBV30, the J gene TRBJ1-4; TRBD1 is a possible D gene (5 bases). There are 13 residues in the CDR3. Germline-derived CDR1 and CDR2 are GTSNPN and SVGIG (reference sequence). V was shortened by 5 bases and J by 9 bases, with 16 bases between the two germline ends. The DNA of the CDR3 is TGTGCCTGGCGAAGGAGGGGTGTTAAAAAACTGTTTTTT. Translation gives CAWRRRGVKKLFF.

The chain is built from TRBV28 and TRBJ1-4, with D perhaps matching TRBD1 (5 bases). The CDR3 runs to 17 residues. V shed 4 bases and J shed 6 bases, with 21 bases lying between them. From germline, CDR1 is MDHEN and CDR2 SYDVKM. This CDR3 is CASSSTSPGPGDEKLFF. CDR3 nucleotides: TGTGCCAGCAGTTCTACGAGCCCGGGACCCGGGGATGAAAAACTGTTTTTT.

The chain joins TRBV11-3 to TRBJ2-2; D not certain. Germline V gene lookup returns CDR1 SGHNT and CDR2 YENEEA. Trimming removed 4 bases at V and 7 bases at J, with 7 bases between. The CDR3 length is 12 residues. CDR3 region: CASSSAFGELFF. CDR3 nucleotides: TGTGCCAGCAGCTCGGCGTTCGGGGAGCTGTTTTTT.

The chain links TRBV9 to TRBJ2-3; 7 bases line up with TRBD2. Germline CDR1 reads SGDLS; CDR2 reads YYNGEE. V shed 5 bases and J 2 bases; nucleotides not matched to a gene: 11. This CDR3 has 16 residues. Here the CDR3 DNA reads TGTGCCAGCAGTGCCCATAGCGGGTCCTACACAGATACGCAGTATTTT. Translating gives CASSAHSGSYTDTQYF. Complete variable domain (other parts from reference TRBV9 and TRBJ2-3): DSGVTQTPKHLITATGQRVTLRCSPRSGDLSVYWYQQSLDQGLQFLIQYYNGEERAKGNILERFSAQQFPDLHSELNLSSLELGDSALYFCASSAHSGSYTDTQYFGPGTRLTVL.

The chain carries TRBV30 and TRBJ1-4; D ambiguous. CDR1 is GTSNPN and CDR2 is SVGIG in the germline V gene (reference sequence). V was shortened by 0 bases and J by 7 bases, with 12 bases between the two germline ends. The CDR3 runs 14 residues. Written as DNA, the CDR3 is TGTGCCTGGAGTGTGTCTCCCAGGAGTGAAAAACTGTTTTTT. It yields the protein CAWSVSPRSEKLFF.

V is TRBV11-2 and J is TRBJ1-2; TRBD1 might be the D (5 bases). CDR1 is SGHAT and CDR2 is FQNNGV in the germline V gene. The CDR3 is 14 amino acids. V gave up 5 bases and J gave up 4 bases, with 14 bases separating them. This CDR3 is CASSTVGDLYGYTF. CDR3 in DNA: TGTGCCAGCAGCACCGTAGGGGACCTCTATGGCTACACCTTC.

The genes are TRBV7-9 and TRBJ1-1; 7 bases fit TRBD1. CDR3 length: 14 amino acids. V trimming: 0 bases; J trimming: 4 bases; junction bases outside the gene matches: 2. The germline V gene encodes CDR1 SEHNR and CDR2 FQNEAQ (reference sequence). This chain's CDR3 is CASSLAGGSTEAFF. DNA of the CDR3: TGTGCCAGCAGCTTAGCAGGGGGCTCCACTGAAGCTTTCTTT.

The chain joins TRBV2 to TRBJ2-1, with D perhaps matching TRBD1 (7 bases). Trimming shortened V by 3 bases and J by 6 bases, and 21 bases separated the two germline ends. The germline V gene encodes CDR1 SNHLY and CDR2 FYNNEI. The length of the CDR3 is 17 residues. CDR3 sequence reads: CASSDTSLLQGGNEQFF. The DNA of the CDR3 is TGTGCCAGCAGTGATACATCCCTCCTTCAGGGGGGCAATGAGCAGTTCTTC.

This sequence joins TRBV6-5 and TRBJ1-1; D is perhaps TRBD1 (5 bases). CDR3 length: 13 residues. Trimming left V 3 bases short and J 3 bases short, with 8 bases between. The germline CDR1 and CDR2 sequences are MNHEY and SVGAGI. In DNA form, the CDR3 reads TGTGCCAGCAGTTATGGCAGGGACACTGAAGCTTTCTTT. It codes for CASSYGRDTEAFF.